This TCR beta chain was found in a study of technical replicates of blood from a few donors. In this sample, this clone turned up once. V gave up 6 bases and J gave up 3 bases, with 14 bases separating them. The CDR3 has 14 residues. Germline CDR1 is MNHNS and CDR2 is SASEGT. Method: immunoSEQ multiplex PCR; TCRdb's copy keeps in-frame clones and lacks some. Seen here are roughly 79,000 clones, 80% to 90% observed once, and the top ten hold about 4%. The rearrangement links TRBV6-1 to TRBJ1-1, with a possible D match to TRBD1 (6 bases). The receptor was isolated from a human donor in good health. Some clones in this sample may be carry-over from other donors' samples. Input material: PBMCs. The CDR3 sequence is CASRMDSRYTEAFF. CDR3 DNA: TGTGCCAGCAGAATGGACAGCCGTTACACTGAAGCTTTCTTT.